In this sample, the clone carrying this T cell receptor (beta chain) turned up many times. The antigen is undetermined. The data were obtained in a study of T cells in Graves' hyperthyroidism and ophthalmopathy. In germline, CDR1 is SGHAT, CDR2 FQNNGV. This CDR3 contains 15 residues. V was pared by 5 bases and J by 6 bases, with 17 bases between. Amplified TCR beta CDR3 regions derived from RNA transcripts. Initially, a first-round RT-PCR of the TCR CDR3 employed the HTBI primer set. From the multiplex PCR reads, TCRdb called clonotypes with MiXCR, one entry per CDR3 protein. The sample records about 530,000 distinct CDR3 sequences, 15% to 20% being singletons. Study-level points and caveats: The model anticipated ophthalmopathy a median about six months pre-onset. Blood shared most expanded thyroid clonotypes above 0.001. Ophthalmopathy was separated from stable hyperthyroidism by a 13 V-J model.

Used for diagnoses were clinical symptoms, serum thyroxine and TRAb, thyroid ultrasound and orbital computed tomography. This clonotype was obtained from a woman younger than 30 with Graves' ophthalmopathy. V and J are TRBV11-2 and TRBJ2-1; TRBD1 is a possible D gene (5 bases). Input material: blood. The CDR3 loop is CASSLHQGSVNEQFF. The CDR3 nucleotides are TGTGCCAGCAGCCTACATCAGGGCAGTGTCAATGAGCAGTTCTTC.